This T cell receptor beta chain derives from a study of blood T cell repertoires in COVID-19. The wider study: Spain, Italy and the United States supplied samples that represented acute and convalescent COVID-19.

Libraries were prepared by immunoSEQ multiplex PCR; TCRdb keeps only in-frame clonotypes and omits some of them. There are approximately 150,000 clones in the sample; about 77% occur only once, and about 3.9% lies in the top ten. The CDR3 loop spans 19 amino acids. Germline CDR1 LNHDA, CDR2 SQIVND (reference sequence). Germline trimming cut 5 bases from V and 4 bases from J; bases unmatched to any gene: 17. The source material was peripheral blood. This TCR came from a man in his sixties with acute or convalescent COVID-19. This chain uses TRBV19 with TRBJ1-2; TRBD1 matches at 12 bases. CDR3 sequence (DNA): TGTGCCAGTAGTGCCTCCGGGACAGGGGGCGTGGGTGCCCTCTATGGCTACACCTTC. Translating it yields CASSASGTGGVGALYGYTF.